One sample yielded the 26 T cell receptor beta chains listed below, sequenced in a study of T cells after yellow fever vaccination. Each CDR3 protein is one row after TCRdb ran MiXCR on the 5' RACE reads. Of roughly 160,000 distinct CDR3 sequences in the sample, more than 5.5% were seen once. The sample consisted of CD4+ T cells sorted from PBMCs, taken 5 days after the first yellow fever vaccination. The origin of the receptors is a man between 18 and 35 years old who received the YFV17D yellow fever vaccine.

This clonotype was counted a few times. The chain carries TRBV3-1 and TRBJ1-2; D is ambiguous. Trimming took 3 bases from V and 8 from J, leaving 16 bases between them. CDR1 is LGHDT, CDR2 YNNKEL, per germline (reference sequence). This CDR3 has 14 amino acids. The CDR3 sequence: CASSQTTGWGGYTF. The DNA for the CDR3 is TGTGCCAGCAGCCAGACGACCGGGTGGGGAGGCTACACCTTC.

V is TRBV7-2 and J is TRBJ1-6; the D is unclear. Trimming took off 6 bases at V and 6 bases at J, with 18 bases between the two ends. Germline values: CDR1 SGHTA, CDR2 FQGNSA. The CDR3 sequence is 16 residues long. The CDR3 sequence is CASSPHLLGSNSPLHF. For the CDR3, the DNA is TGTGCCAGCAGTCCCCACCTCCTAGGTTCTAATTCACCCCTCCACTTT.

This clonotype was found a few times. The chain combines TRBV6-1 with TRBJ1-4; D is possibly TRBD1 (6 bases). V was cut by 6 bases and J by 5 bases, with 16 bases left in between. Germline V lookup: CDR1 MNHNS, CDR2 SASEGT. The CDR3 is made up of 15 amino acids. Written as DNA, the CDR3 is TGTGCCAGCAGACAATCCCCGGACAGAAATGAAAAACTGTTTTTT. Translated, it gives CASRQSPDRNEKLFF.

This clonotype has ten or more counts. The chain couples TRBV6-5 to TRBJ2-7, with TRBD1 matching 8 bases. V lost 4 bases and J lost 6; bases outside the gene matches: 11. From germline, CDR1 is MNHEY and CDR2 SVGAGI. The CDR3 extends over 15 amino acids. This CDR3 is CASSSGGQDRTEQYF. CDR3 nucleotide sequence: TGTGCCAGCAGTTCCGGGGGACAGGATCGAACCGAGCAGTACTTC.

DNA of the CDR3: TGTGCCAGCATTGGGAGAAACACCATATATTTT. It codes for CASIGRNTIYF. The V and J genes are TRBV6-6 and TRBJ1-3, with no clear D. The CDR3 length is 11 residues. Trimming removed 7 bases from V and 5 bases from J, with 6 bases in between. CDR1 and CDR2 from the germline V gene are MNHNY and SVGAGI (reference sequence).

In this sample, this clonotype turned up many times. The chain combines TRBV5-6 with TRBJ2-3, with TRBD1 matching over 7 bases. V lost 0 bases and J lost 0; bases outside the gene matches: 1. This CDR3 is built from 15 residues. Germline V CDR1 and CDR2: SGHDT, YYEEEE. CDR3 amino acids: CASSLAGQSTDTQYF. For the CDR3, the DNA is TGTGCCAGCAGCTTGGCGGGACAGAGCACAGATACGCAGTATTTT.

This clonotype has just a few counts. The chain is built from TRBV7-9 and TRBJ1-1; the D is unclear. The V gene's germline CDR1 is SEHNR and CDR2 FQNEAQ (reference sequence). The CDR3 is 13 residues long. V was clipped by 7 bases and J by 2 bases, with 11 bases between them. The DNA for the CDR3 is TGTGCCAGCACCCGGACCCGAAACACTGAAGCTTTCTTT. It encodes CASTRTRNTEAFF.

The chain employs TRBV20-1 and TRBJ1-2; 12 bases are a match to TRBD1. The J segment lost 6 bases and the V segment lost 3 bases, leaving 8 bases of the junction unmatched. This CDR3 has 15 amino acids. Germline lookup yields CDR1 DFQATT and CDR2 SNEGSKA (reference sequence). The CDR3 region has the DNA TGCAGTGCTAGTACCGGGACAGGGGGCGCGGATGGCTACACCTTC. This codes for CSASTGTGGADGYTF.

This clonotype has only a few counts. The V gene is TRBV29-1, the J gene TRBJ2-3, with D unresolved. The V end was cut by 5 bases, the J end by 2 bases, with 17 bases between. Germline V gene lookup returns CDR1 SQVTM and CDR2 ANQGSEA. CDR3 length equals 15 residues. CDR3 bases: TGCAGCGTTCGGCAATTCGTTGAACCCACAGATACGCAGTATTTT. Protein: CSVRQFVEPTDTQYF.

This clonotype came up a few times. In nucleotides, the CDR3 is TGTGCCAGCAGCGCTCGGGCCAAGGGGGGGGGCAAAATTGGGGCCAACGTCCTGACTTTC. This translates into CASSARAKGGGKIGANVLTF. The chain employs TRBV9 and TRBJ2-6; perhaps TRBD2 as D (7 bases). V gave up 3 bases and J gave up 3 bases, with 25 bases separating them. The CDR3 is made up of 20 amino acids. The V gene's germline CDR1 is SGDLS and CDR2 YYNGEE.

This clonotype appeared many times. This chain links TRBV28 with TRBJ1-5; D is ambiguous. Trimming left V 4 bases short and J 5 bases short, with 3 bases between. CDR1 and CDR2 from the germline V gene are MDHEN and SYDVKM. This CDR3 has 11 amino acids. CDR3 DNA sequence: TGTGCCAGCAGTTCAGATCAGCCCCAGCATTTT. It encodes CASSSDQPQHF.

V gene TRBV27 combines with J gene TRBJ2-3, with TRBD1 matching over 7 bases. Per the germline V gene, CDR1 is MNHEY and CDR2 is SMNVEV (reference sequence). V shed 5 bases, J shed 1 base, and the junction held 24 bases outside the gene matches. This CDR3 is 21 amino acids long. This CDR3 is CASSHKDRAGLLVPRTDTQYF. CDR3 bases: TGTGCCAGCAGTCACAAAGACAGGGCCGGCCTTTTGGTCCCACGCACAGATACGCAGTATTTT.

This clonotype was counted ten times or more. CDR3: CASSLWDGGRETQYF. In nucleotides, the CDR3 is TGTGCCAGCAGCCTTTGGGACGGAGGTCGAGAGACCCAGTACTTC. The V and J genes are TRBV7-2 and TRBJ2-5, with D perhaps TRBD1 or TRBD2 (5 bases each). The germline V and J ends were trimmed by 5 bases and 4 bases, with 17 bases remaining between them. This CDR3 spans 15 amino acids. From germline, CDR1 is SGHTA and CDR2 FQGNSA.

This clonotype came up a few times. CDR3 bases: TGTGCCAGCAGCCGAGTGGGGCGGGGGTACGAGCAGTACTTC. Translated, it gives CASSRVGRGYEQYF. The chain carries TRBV7-2 and TRBJ2-7; 7 bases match TRBD2. CDR1 and CDR2 (germline): SGHTA, FQGNSA. V dropped 5 bases and J dropped 4; count of bases not matched to a gene: 8. CDR3 size: 14 residues.

This clonotype was detected ten times or more. This rearrangement joins TRBV18 to TRBJ2-5; the D is unclear. V lost 2 bases to trimming and J lost 5 bases, with 3 bases between them. Germline lookup yields CDR1 KGHSH and CDR2 LQKENI. The CDR3 loop spans 11 amino acids. Here the CDR3 DNA reads TGTGCCAGCTCACCAGAGGAGACCCAGTACTTC. Translating it yields CASSPEETQYF.

The chain recombines TRBV5-1 with TRBJ2-3; D gene unclear. The V gene lost 0 bases and the J gene lost 6 bases, with 17 bases spanning the gap. The germline CDR1 and CDR2 sequences are SGHRS and YFSETQ. The CDR3 contains 16 residues. This chain's CDR3 is CASSLGGALSGDTQYF. The CDR3 coding sequence is TGCGCCAGCAGCTTGGGAGGAGCCCTTTCCGGTGATACGCAGTATTTT.

V gene TRBV12-3 or TRBV12-4 combines with J gene TRBJ1-1; tentatively, D is TRBD1 (6 bases). V gave up 4 bases and J gave up 2 bases, with 20 bases separating them. This CDR3 is 17 amino acids long. The chain's CDR3 is CASSSSIPTGENTEAFF. CDR3 nucleotide sequence: TGTGCCAGCAGTTCCAGTATACCGACAGGAGAAAACACTGAAGCTTTCTTT.

At least ten counts were recorded for this clonotype. V gene TRBV29-1 combines with J gene TRBJ2-3; 9 nucleotides line up with TRBD1. CDR1 is SQVTM, CDR2 ANQGSEA, per germline. Trimming took 7 bases from V and 3 from J; bases not matched to a gene: 2. The CDR3 has 12 amino acids. The CDR3 region is CSGDRATDTQYF. CDR3 coding DNA: TGCAGCGGGGACAGGGCTACAGATACGCAGTATTTT.

This clonotype was recorded many times. This sequence joins TRBV20-1 and TRBJ2-3, with D perhaps matching TRBD1 or TRBD2 (6 bases each). CDR1 and CDR2 (germline): DFQATT, SNEGSKA (reference sequence). V lost 1 base and J 4 bases, leaving 18 bases between the germline ends. The CDR3 has 16 residues. Here the CDR3 DNA reads TGCAGTGCTAGAGCCACGGGGGCGACTAGGGCAGATACGCAGTATTTT. Protein: CSARATGATRADTQYF.

In this sample, this clonotype turned up many times. The chain uses TRBV4-2 and TRBJ2-5; no clear D gene. From germline, CDR1 is LGHNA and CDR2 YNFKEQ. Trimming stripped 1 base from V and 0 bases from J, with 9 bases between. The CDR3 length is 15 residues. The CDR3 DNA sequence: TGTGCCAGCAGCCAAGCGGCTACGTACCAAGAGACCCAGTACTTC. Protein product: CASSQAATYQETQYF.

This clonotype was seen many times. This rearrangement joins TRBV7-9 to TRBJ2-7; unclear D gene. The CDR3 length is 12 residues. In germline, CDR1 is SEHNR, CDR2 FQNEAQ (reference sequence). V was clipped by 4 bases and J by 3 bases, with 7 bases between them. The CDR3 DNA is TGTGCCAGCAGCTCGGTAAACTACGAGCAGTACTTC. This codes for CASSSVNYEQYF.

The chain links TRBV5-1 to TRBJ2-5, with D uncertain. CDR1 is SGHRS and CDR2 is YFSETQ in the germline V gene. The CDR3 extends over 14 amino acids. The ends were cut back, 4 bases at V and 5 bases at J, with 15 bases in the middle. The DNA for the CDR3 is TGCGCCAGCAGCCATGGCAAGGTACGGGAGACCCAGTACTTC. It specifies CASSHGKVRETQYF. The variable domain in full, completed from reference TRBV5-1 and TRBJ2-5, reads KAGVTQTPRYLIKTRGQQVTLSCSPISGHRSVSWYQQTPGQGLQFLFEYFSETQRNKGNFPGRFSGRQFSNSRSEMNVSTLELGDSALYLCASSHGKVRETQYFGPGTRLLVL.

The CDR3 nucleotides are TGTGCCAGCAGCTCAAAGACTAGCGGGGTAGATACGCAGTATTTT. Translation: CASSSKTSGVDTQYF. The V and J genes are TRBV7-2 and TRBJ2-3; the match to TRBD2 covers 11 bases. Looked up from germline, CDR1 is SGHTA and CDR2 is FQGNSA. V trimming: 4 bases; J trimming: 5 bases; junction bases outside the gene matches: 5. The CDR3 contains 15 residues.

The J gene is TRBJ1-4, the V gene TRBV5-1; tentatively, D is TRBD1 (5 bases). Looked up from germline, CDR1 is SGHRS and CDR2 is YFSETQ. The V end lost 3 bases, the J end lost 5 bases, and 8 bases lay between the germline ends. This CDR3 is 13 amino acids long. This CDR3 reads CASSSGRNEKLFF. CDR3 in DNA: TGCGCCAGCAGCTCGGGACGGAATGAAAAACTGTTTTTT.

This clonotype was recorded a few times. The CDR3 DNA sequence: TGTGCCAGCAGTGACGTGAGACGAGCGAACACCGGGGAGCTGTTTTTT. This sequence encodes CASSDVRRANTGELFF. This chain links TRBV2 with TRBJ2-2, with unresolved D. Germline-derived CDR1 and CDR2 are SNHLY and FYNNEI. This CDR3 is 16 amino acids long. V was clipped by 3 bases and J by 0 bases, with 11 bases between them.

The J gene is TRBJ1-4, the V gene TRBV5-1; D might be TRBD1 (5 bases). This CDR3 is 14 amino acids long. V was cut by 3 bases and J by 8 bases, with 14 bases left in between. Germline CDR1 SGHRS, CDR2 YFSETQ. CDR3 DNA: TGCGCCAGCAGCTCGGATGGGGGACGGGAAAAACTGTTTTTT. It encodes CASSSDGGREKLFF.